This TCR beta chain appears in the sequencing data of a study of cytomegalovirus exposure and HLA in healthy donors. Study results and caveats: The Asian-associated ancestry cluster reportedly had fewer N-insertions than the approximately 630-donor mean in a later analysis.

V was cut by 2 bases and J by 3 bases, with 4 bases left in between. CDR1 and CDR2 from the germline V gene are SGHTA and FQGNSA. The CDR3 consists of 12 residues. PCR primers comprised 60 Vbeta and 13 Jbeta primers. TCRdb keeps only in-frame clones here, not all; method: immunoSEQ multiplex PCR. The table shows roughly 100,000 clones, with around 15% occurring only once. In nominal health when sampled, donors likely had unrecorded immune exposures nonetheless. Concerning this clone: What it binds is not known.

The chain is built from TRBV7-2 and TRBJ1-2; D is uncertain. Sequencing was performed on PBMCs. The TCR was taken from a female donor in good health and CMV-seronegative. CDR3 in amino acids: CASSLRDYGYTF. CDR3 nucleotides: TGTGCCAGCAGCTTACGCGACTATGGCTACACCTTC.